This TCR beta chain stems from a study of spatial heterogeneity in lung cancer. Overall study results and limits: The recorded estimate of tumor T cell coverage is around 7.1% for alpha chains and about 12% for beta chains. Tumor mutation counts were tracked by expanded intratumoral alpha and beta TCR counts.

TCRdb re-called the 5' RACE reads through MiXCR, storing one row per CDR3 protein. The data show some 16,000 distinct CDR3 sequences, with roughly 7% seen just once and about 18% held by the top ten. Time point given: sample taken at primary tumor resection. This clonotype has a count of ten or more. What it recognizes is unknown. This beta chain was picked up by a library intended for alpha chains and is off target, so its count carries little meaning. Trimming removed 2 bases at V and 6 bases at J, with 16 bases between. Germline CDR1 reads ENHRY; CDR2 reads SYGVKD. This CDR3 has 15 residues. This TCR derives from a female donor with early-stage non-small cell lung cancer. The source was lung tumor tissue, collected at surgery. The chain has TRBV10-3 and TRBJ1-2; D is perhaps TRBD1 (6 bases). CDR3 residues: CAISETEQGADGYTF. CDR3 bases: TGTGCCATCAGTGAGACAGAACAGGGAGCGGATGGCTACACCTTC.